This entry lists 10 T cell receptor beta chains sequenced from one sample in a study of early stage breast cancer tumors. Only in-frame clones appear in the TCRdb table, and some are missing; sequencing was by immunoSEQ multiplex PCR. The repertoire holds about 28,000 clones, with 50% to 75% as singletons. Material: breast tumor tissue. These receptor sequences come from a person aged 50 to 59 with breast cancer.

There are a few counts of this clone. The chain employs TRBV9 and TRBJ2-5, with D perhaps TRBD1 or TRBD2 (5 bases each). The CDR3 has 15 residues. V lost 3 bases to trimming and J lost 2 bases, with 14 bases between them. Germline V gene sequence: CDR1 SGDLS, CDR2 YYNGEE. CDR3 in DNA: TGTGCCAGCAGCGCCCGGGGCGGAGCTCAAGAGACCCAGTACTTC. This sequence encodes CASSARGGAQETQYF.

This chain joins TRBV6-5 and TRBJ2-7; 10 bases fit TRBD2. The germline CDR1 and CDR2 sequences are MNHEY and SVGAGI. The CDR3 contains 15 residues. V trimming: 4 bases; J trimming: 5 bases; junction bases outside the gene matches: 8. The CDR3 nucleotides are TGTGCCAGCAGTTCCCCTAGCGGGAGTGTTAACGAGCAGTACTTC. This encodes CASSSPSGSVNEQYF.

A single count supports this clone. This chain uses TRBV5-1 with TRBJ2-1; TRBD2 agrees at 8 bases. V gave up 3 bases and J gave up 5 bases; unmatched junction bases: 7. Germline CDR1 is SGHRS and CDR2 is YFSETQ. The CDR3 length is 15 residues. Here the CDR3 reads CASSWAGGANNEQFF. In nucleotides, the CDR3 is TGCGCCAGCAGCTGGGCCGGGGGGGCGAACAATGAGCAGTTCTTC.

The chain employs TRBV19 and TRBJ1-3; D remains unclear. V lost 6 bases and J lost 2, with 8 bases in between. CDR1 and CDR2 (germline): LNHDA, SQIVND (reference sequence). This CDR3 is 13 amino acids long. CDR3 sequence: CASSPLPGNTIYF. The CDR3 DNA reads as TGTGCCAGTAGCCCCCTCCCTGGAAACACCATATATTTT.

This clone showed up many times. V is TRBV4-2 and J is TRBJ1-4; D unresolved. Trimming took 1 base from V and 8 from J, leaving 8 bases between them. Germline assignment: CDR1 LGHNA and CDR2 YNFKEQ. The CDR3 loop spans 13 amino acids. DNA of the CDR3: TGTGCCAGCAGCCAAGTGCTGGGCGAAAAACTGTTTTTT. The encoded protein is CASSQVLGEKLFF.

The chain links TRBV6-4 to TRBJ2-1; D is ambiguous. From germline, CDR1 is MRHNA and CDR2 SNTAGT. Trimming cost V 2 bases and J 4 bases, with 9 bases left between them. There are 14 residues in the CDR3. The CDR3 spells CASSDHRVYNEQFF. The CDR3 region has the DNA TGTGCCAGCAGTGACCATAGGGTTTACAATGAGCAGTTCTTC.

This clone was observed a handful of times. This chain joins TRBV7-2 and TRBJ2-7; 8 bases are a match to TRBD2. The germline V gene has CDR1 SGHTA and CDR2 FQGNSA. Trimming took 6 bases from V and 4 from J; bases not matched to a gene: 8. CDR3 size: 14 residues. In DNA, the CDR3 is TGTGCCAGCAGTTCCGGGACTAGGGCGTACGAGCAGTACTTC. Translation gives CASSSGTRAYEQYF.

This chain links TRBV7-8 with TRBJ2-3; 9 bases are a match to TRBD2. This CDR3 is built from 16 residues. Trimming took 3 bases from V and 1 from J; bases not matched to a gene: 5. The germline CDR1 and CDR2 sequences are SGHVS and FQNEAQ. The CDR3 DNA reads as TGTGCCAGCAGCTTGTCCGTAGCGGGGGGCACAGATACGCAGTATTTT. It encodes CASSLSVAGGTDTQYF.

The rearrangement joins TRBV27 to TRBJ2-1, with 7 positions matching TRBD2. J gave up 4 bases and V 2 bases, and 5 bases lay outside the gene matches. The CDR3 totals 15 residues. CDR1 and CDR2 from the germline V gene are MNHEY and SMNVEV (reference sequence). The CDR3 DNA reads TGTGCCAGCAGTTTAAGGGAGGGCCTATACAATGAGCAGTTCTTC. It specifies CASSLREGLYNEQFF.

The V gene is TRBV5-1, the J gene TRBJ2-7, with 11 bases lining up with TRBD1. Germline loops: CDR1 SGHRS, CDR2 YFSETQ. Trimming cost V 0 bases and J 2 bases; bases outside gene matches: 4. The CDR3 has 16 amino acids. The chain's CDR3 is CASSLGGGQGAYEQYF. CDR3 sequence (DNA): TGCGCCAGCAGCTTGGGAGGGGGACAGGGGGCCTACGAGCAGTACTTC.